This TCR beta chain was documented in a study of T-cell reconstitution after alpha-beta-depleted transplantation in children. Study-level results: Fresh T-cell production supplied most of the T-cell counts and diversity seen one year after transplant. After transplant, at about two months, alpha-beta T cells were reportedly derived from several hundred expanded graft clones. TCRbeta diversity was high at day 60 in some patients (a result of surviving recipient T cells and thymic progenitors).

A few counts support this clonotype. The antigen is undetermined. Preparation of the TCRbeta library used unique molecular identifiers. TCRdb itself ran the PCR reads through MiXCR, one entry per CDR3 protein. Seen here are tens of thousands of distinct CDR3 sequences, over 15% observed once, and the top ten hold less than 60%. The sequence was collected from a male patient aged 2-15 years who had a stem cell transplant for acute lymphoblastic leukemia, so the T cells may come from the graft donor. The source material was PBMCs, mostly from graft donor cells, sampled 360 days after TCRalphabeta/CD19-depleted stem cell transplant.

The CDR3 nucleotides read TGCGCCAGCAGCTTGGGGAGACTAGCGGGACTTCGCACAGATACGCAGTATTTT. Translation gives CASSLGRLAGLRTDTQYF. This chain connects TRBV5-1 to TRBJ2-3, with TRBD2 identical over 11 bases. The CDR3 spans 18 residues. With V trimmed by 0 bases and J by 1 base, 7 bases remained unmatched. Per the germline V gene, CDR1 is SGHRS and CDR2 is YFSETQ.